This T cell receptor (beta chain) comes out of a study of CXCR3-negative and CXCR3-positive naive CD8 T cells. Sorts that each held 300,000 cells were run in triplicate for every CD8+ T cell subset. Definition of naive CD8+ T cells rested on a CD45RO-CCR7+CD27+CD95- profile. Libraries of TRB cDNA were made by 5' RACE and carried UMIs. From the 5' RACE reads, TCRdb lists one entry per CDR3 protein and no DNA. The table lists 70,000 to 95,000 distinct CDR3 sequences. Findings of the study overall: Diversity was high in both naive subsets and much lower in memory cells. Similar TRBV-TRBJ usage characterized naive CXCR3-negative and CXCR3-positive cells; memory cells differed.

CDR1 is MNHEY and CDR2 is SMNVEV in the germline V gene (reference sequence). This CDR3 has 15 amino acids. Details on this clonotype: Its target is unknown.

Sequencing was carried out using naive CXCR3- CD8+ T cells from blood. This sample's subset: CD45RO-CCR7+CD27+CD95- naive CD8+ T cells lacking CXCR3 (TNR3-). The V and J genes are TRBV27 and TRBJ2-2; TCRdb returns TRBD2, unconfirmable since there is no DNA. The clonotype was recovered from a human donor in good health. Some clones in this sample may be carry-over from other donors' samples. CDR3 residues: CASSSLAGATGELFF.